The source of this TCR beta chain is a study of vaccination and CD4 T cells after COVID-19. Whole-study context: Culture controls were given either a CEFX pool, an HIV-1 Nef pool, or no peptide. Notes on the study in general: Convalescent patients' clones that were vaccine-specific were spike mono-reactive in 304 of 307 cases.

Treatment meaning: roughly 10-day PBMC culture with coronavirus spike peptide pools or control peptides (ViraFEST assay). Dates of PCR positivity, March to December 2020, preceded the US Alpha, Beta and Delta variants. Peptide pools at 8.5 to 10 ug/ml stimulated approximately 2 million PBMCs per well with 10 IU/ml IL-2. This clonotype was observed a few times. Its antigen is unknown. J gave up 7 bases and V 5 bases, and 3 bases lay outside the gene matches. The CDR3 has 13 residues. From germline, CDR1 is MNHEY and CDR2 SVGEGT. Cultured CD4+ T cell DNA was sequenced using the Oncomine TCR Beta short-read assay. Via MiXCR, TCRdb re-called the PCR reads, giving one row per CDR3 protein. Of 10,000 to 15,000 distinct CDR3 sequences in the sample, approximately 69% were seen once.

Sequences were obtained from CD4+ T cells from blood, cultured in vitro. This chain uses TRBV6-2 or TRBV6-3 with TRBJ1-5; the match to TRBD1 covers 9 bases. The clonotype originates from a human donor who had recovered from COVID-19. Here the CDR3 DNA reads TGTGCCAGCAGTAGACAGGGGGGACAGCCCCAGCATTTT. It translates to CASSRQGGQPQHF.